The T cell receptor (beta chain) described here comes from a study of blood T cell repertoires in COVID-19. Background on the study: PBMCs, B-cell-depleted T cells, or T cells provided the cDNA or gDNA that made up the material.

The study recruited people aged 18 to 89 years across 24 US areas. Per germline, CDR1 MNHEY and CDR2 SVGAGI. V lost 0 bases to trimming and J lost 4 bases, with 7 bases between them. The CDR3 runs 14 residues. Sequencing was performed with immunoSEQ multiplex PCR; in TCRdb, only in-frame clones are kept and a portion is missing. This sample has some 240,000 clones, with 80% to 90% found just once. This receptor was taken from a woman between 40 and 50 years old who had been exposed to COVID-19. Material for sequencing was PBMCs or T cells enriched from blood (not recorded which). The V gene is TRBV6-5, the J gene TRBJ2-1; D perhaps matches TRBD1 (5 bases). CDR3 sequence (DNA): TGTGCCAGCAGTTACTCCGACAGTTACAATGAGCAGTTCTTC. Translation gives CASSYSDSYNEQFF.